Listed below are T cell receptor beta chains from one sample, sequenced in a study of T cells in localized non-small cell lung cancer. Using immunoSEQ multiplex PCR, the repertoire was profiled, and TCRdb retains in-frame clones only, with some absent. The sample shows about 79,000 clones, 88% of them seen only once. Material: peripheral blood, obtained before any cancer treatment. The origin of the receptors is a woman aged 40-70 years with stage I squamous cell lung carcinoma. Each CDR3 is given with its conserved first and last residue. Fields, in order: V gene, J gene, CDR3 protein.

v_call: TRBV7-8; j_call: TRBJ2-2; cdr3_aa: CASSPPGAGELFF
v_call: TRBV5-1; j_call: TRBJ1-4; cdr3_aa: CASSFEGVEKLFF
v_call: TRBV6-6; j_call: TRBJ2-5; cdr3_aa: CASKGAQETQYF
v_call: TRBV18; j_call: TRBJ2-7; cdr3_aa: CASSPGGARGEQYF
v_call: TRBV29-1; j_call: TRBJ1-2; cdr3_aa: CSVEATDSFYGYTF
v_call: TRBV7-2; j_call: TRBJ2-1; cdr3_aa: CASRPSSGGHNEQFF
v_call: TRBV7-2; j_call: TRBJ2-3; cdr3_aa: CASSLSGVTDTQYF
v_call: TRBV18; j_call: TRBJ2-7; cdr3_aa: CASSTGTTYEQYF
v_call: TRBV5-1; j_call: TRBJ1-6; cdr3_aa: CASSLEFRSLAPLHF
v_call: TRBV15; j_call: TRBJ2-7; cdr3_aa: CATSRGGSSYEQYF
v_call: TRBV2; j_call: TRBJ1-2; cdr3_aa: CASTLARTGYGYTF
v_call: TRBV7-3; j_call: TRBJ2-6; cdr3_aa: CASSPQGLDVLTF
v_call: TRBV7-2; j_call: TRBJ2-3; cdr3_aa: CASSYQVVRGDTQYF
v_call: TRBV18; j_call: TRBJ1-1; cdr3_aa: CASSSQGGAGEAFF
v_call: TRBV5-1; j_call: TRBJ2-1; cdr3_aa: CASSLGGGAYNEQFF
v_call: TRBV6-6; j_call: TRBJ1-2; cdr3_aa: CASTFQDRANYGYTF
v_call: TRBV5-4; j_call: TRBJ2-1; cdr3_aa: CASSLFRDNEQFF
v_call: TRBV6-1; j_call: TRBJ1-2; cdr3_aa: CASSDNRPGYTF
v_call: TRBV9; j_call: TRBJ2-5; cdr3_aa: CASSTLGALQETQYF
v_call: TRBV30; j_call: TRBJ1-1; cdr3_aa: CAWKIGMNTEAFF
v_call: TRBV30; j_call: TRBJ2-5; cdr3_aa: CAWSRPGAQETQYF
v_call: TRBV7-9; j_call: TRBJ1-5; cdr3_aa: CASSLARQGGYNQPQHF
v_call: TRBV2; j_call: TRBJ1-6; cdr3_aa: CASKSQGRSNSPLHF
v_call: TRBV6-1; j_call: TRBJ2-7; cdr3_aa: CASTQWGEQYF
v_call: TRBV5-5; j_call: TRBJ2-1; cdr3_aa: CASSLDSGGPNEQFF
v_call: TRBV19; j_call: TRBJ2-7; cdr3_aa: CASSRTATYEQYF
v_call: TRBV7-6; j_call: TRBJ2-3; cdr3_aa: CASRRVDTDTQYF
v_call: TRBV30; j_call: TRBJ1-5; cdr3_aa: CAWDMDRGFGSGNQPQHF
v_call: TRBV4-2; j_call: TRBJ1-2; cdr3_aa: CASSQGAGKGIF
v_call: TRBV5-1; j_call: TRBJ2-7; cdr3_aa: CASATEASAYEQYF
v_call: TRBV30; j_call: TRBJ2-1; cdr3_aa: CAWSVGGNNEQFF
v_call: TRBV25-1; j_call: TRBJ1-6; cdr3_aa: CASSQLEGPTGNSPLHF
v_call: TRBV5-4; j_call: TRBJ2-5; cdr3_aa: CASSSKQGAGETQYF
v_call: TRBV25-1; j_call: TRBJ2-7; cdr3_aa: CASSEFDEQYF
v_call: TRBV5-4; j_call: TRBJ1-1; cdr3_aa: CASSSQTGFTEAFF
v_call: TRBV5-1; j_call: TRBJ1-2; cdr3_aa: CASSSMGDYTF
v_call: TRBV6-5; j_call: TRBJ1-6; cdr3_aa: CASSSSKGNSPLHF
v_call: TRBV4-2; j_call: TRBJ2-3; cdr3_aa: CASSQDKGVTDTQYF
v_call: TRBV12-5; j_call: TRBJ1-1; cdr3_aa: CASGAGQGFRTEAFF
v_call: TRBV6-1; j_call: TRBJ1-5; cdr3_aa: CASSERGRVFVNQPQHF